This T cell receptor (beta chain) is from a study of blood T cell repertoires in COVID-19. Whole-study context: T cells, B-cell-depleted T cells, or PBMCs supplied cDNA or gDNA.

TCRdb's table, derived via immunoSEQ multiplex PCR, lists solely in-frame clones and lacks some. This sample has 150,000 to 200,000 clones, with nearly 90% found just once. Trimming at V came to 2 bases and at J to 1 base, leaving 7 bases not matched to a gene. The CDR3 extends over 18 amino acids. Per germline, CDR1 ENHRY and CDR2 SYGVKD. This chain uses TRBV10-3 with TRBJ2-2, with TRBD2 matching 10 bases. Sequencing used peripheral blood. This TCR derives from a young man who had recovered from COVID-19. The CDR3 DNA reads TGTGCCATCAGTGAGCGCGGGACTAGCGAGATGAACACCGGGGAGCTGTTTTTT. Protein sequence: CAISERGTSEMNTGELFF.